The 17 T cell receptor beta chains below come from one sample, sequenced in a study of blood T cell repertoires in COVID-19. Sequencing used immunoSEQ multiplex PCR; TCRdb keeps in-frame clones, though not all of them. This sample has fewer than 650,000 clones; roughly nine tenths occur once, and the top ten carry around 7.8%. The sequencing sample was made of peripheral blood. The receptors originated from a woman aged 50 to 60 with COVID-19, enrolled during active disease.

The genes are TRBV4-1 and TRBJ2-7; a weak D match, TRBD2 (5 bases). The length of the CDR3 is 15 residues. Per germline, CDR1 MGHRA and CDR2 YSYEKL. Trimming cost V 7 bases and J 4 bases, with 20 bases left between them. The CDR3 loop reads CASTLVAGVLYEQYF. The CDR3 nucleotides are TGCGCCAGCACCCTGGTGGCCGGGGTTCTGTACGAGCAGTACTTC.

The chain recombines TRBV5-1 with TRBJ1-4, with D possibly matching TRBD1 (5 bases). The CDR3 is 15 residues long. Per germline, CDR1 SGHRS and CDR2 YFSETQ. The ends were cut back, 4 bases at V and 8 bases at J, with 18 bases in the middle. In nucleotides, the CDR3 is TGCGCCAGCAGCCCCCGGACATCTCAACAGGAAAAACTGTTTTTT. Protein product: CASSPRTSQQEKLFF.

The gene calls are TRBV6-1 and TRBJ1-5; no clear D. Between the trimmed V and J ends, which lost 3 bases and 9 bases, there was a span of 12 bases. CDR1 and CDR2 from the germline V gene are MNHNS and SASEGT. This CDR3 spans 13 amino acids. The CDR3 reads CASSESTPGPQHF. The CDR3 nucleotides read TGTGCCAGCAGTGAGTCGACACCCGGGCCCCAGCATTTT.

DNA of the CDR3: TGTGCTAGTGGTCCCCCCGGCTACGAGCAGTACTTC. Amino acid sequence: CASGPPGYEQYF. J is TRBJ2-7 and V is TRBV12-5; D not certain. Germline V lookup: CDR1 LGHNT, CDR2 FRNRAP. The CDR3 is made up of 12 amino acids. V lost 5 bases and J lost 3, with 8 bases in between.

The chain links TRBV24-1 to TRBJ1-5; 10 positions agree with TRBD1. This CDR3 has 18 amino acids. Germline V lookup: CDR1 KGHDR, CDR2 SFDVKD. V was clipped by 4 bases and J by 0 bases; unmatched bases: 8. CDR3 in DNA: TGTGCCACCAGTGACCCTACCGGGACAGGGGATAGCAATCAGCCCCAGCATTTT. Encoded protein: CATSDPTGTGDSNQPQHF.

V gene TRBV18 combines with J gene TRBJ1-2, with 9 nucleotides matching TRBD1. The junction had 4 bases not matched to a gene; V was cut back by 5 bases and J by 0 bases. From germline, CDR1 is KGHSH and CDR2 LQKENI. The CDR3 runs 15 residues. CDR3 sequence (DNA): TGTGCCAGCTCAACCGGACAGGGGACTAACTATGGCTACACCTTC. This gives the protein CASSTGQGTNYGYTF. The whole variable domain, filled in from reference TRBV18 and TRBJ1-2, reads NAGVMQNPRHLVRRRGQEARLRCSPMKGHSHVYWYRQLPEEGLKFMVYLQKENIIDESGMPKERFSAEFPKEGPSILRIQQVVRGDSAAYFCASSTGQGTNYGYTFGSGTRLTVV.

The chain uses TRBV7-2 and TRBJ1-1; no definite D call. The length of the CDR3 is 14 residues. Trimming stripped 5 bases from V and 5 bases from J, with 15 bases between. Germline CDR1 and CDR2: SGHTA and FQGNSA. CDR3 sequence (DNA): TGTGCCAGCAGCCCCATGGCAACCCGTACTGAAGCTTTCTTT. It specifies CASSPMATRTEAFF.

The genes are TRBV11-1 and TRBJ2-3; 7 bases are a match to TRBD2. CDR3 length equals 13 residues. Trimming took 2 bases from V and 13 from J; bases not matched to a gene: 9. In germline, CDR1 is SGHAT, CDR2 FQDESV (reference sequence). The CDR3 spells CASSLMPSGWEYF. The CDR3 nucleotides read TGTGCCAGCAGCTTAATGCCTAGCGGATGGGAGTATTTT.

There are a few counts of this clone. The CDR3 nucleotides read TGTGCCAGCAGGGGGACATTCGCGAGCTCCTATAATTCACCCCTCCACTTT. This sequence encodes CASRGTFASSYNSPLHF. The J gene is TRBJ1-6, the V gene TRBV28, with TRBD1 as a possible D gene (6 bases). Germline CDR1 and CDR2: MDHEN and SYDVKM. The CDR3 is made up of 17 amino acids. V was trimmed by 6 bases and J by 0 bases, leaving 15 bases between them. Drawing the rest from reference TRBV28 and TRBJ1-6, the complete variable domain is DVKVTQSSRYLVKRTGEKVFLECVQDMDHENMFWYRQDPGLGLRLIYFSYDVKMKEKGDIPEGYSVSREKKERFSLILESASTNQTSMYLCASRGTFASSYNSPLHFGNGTRLTVT.

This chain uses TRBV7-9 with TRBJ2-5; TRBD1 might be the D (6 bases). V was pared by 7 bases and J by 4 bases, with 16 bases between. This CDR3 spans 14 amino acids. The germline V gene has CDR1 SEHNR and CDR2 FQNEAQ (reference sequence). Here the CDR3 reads CASNGGPTGETQYF. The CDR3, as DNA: TGTGCCAGCAATGGGGGCCCCACCGGAGAGACCCAGTACTTC.

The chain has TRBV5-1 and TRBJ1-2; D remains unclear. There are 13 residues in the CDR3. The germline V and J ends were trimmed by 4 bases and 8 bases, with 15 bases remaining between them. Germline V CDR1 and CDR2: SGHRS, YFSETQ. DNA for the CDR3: TGCGCCAGCAGCGGACCGGGATCGAGGGGCTACACCTTC. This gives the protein CASSGPGSRGYTF.

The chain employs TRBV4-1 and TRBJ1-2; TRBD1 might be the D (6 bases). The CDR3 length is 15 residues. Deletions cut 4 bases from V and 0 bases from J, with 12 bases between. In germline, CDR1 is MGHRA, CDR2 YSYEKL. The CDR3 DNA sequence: TGCGCCAGCAGCCGAGGGGGTGAAGCTAACTATGGCTACACCTTC. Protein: CASSRGGEANYGYTF.

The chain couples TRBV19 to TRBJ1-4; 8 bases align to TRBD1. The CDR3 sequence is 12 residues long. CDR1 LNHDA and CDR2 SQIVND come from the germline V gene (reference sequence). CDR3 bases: TGTCCAGGGGGCGCGAGTTGGGAAAAACTGTTTTTT. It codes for CPGGASWEKLFF. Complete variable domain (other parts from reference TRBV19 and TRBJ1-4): DGGITQSPKYLFRKEGQNVTLSCEQNLNHDAMYWYRQDPGQGLRLIYYSQIVNDFQKGDIAEGYSVSREKKESFPLTVTSAQKNPTAFYLCPGGASWEKLFFGSGTQLSVL.

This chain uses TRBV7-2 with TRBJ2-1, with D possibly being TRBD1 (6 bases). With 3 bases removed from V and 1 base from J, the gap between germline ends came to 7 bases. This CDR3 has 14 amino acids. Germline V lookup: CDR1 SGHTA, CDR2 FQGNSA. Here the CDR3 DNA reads TGTGCCAGCAGCTTCACAGGGTCCTACAATGAGCAGTTCTTC. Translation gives CASSFTGSYNEQFF.

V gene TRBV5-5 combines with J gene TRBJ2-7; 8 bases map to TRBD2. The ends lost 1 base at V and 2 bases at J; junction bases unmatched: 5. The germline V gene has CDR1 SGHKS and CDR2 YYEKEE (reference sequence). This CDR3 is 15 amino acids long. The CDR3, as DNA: TGTGCCAGCAGCTTGCGTAGCGGGGCGGCCTACGAGCAGTACTTC. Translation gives CASSLRSGAAYEQYF.

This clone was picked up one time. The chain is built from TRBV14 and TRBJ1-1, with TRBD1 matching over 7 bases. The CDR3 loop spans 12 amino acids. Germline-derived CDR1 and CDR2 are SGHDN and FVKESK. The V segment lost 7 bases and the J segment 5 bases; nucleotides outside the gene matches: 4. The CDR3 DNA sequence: TGTGCCAGCAATGCAGGGGGGACTGAAGCTTTCTTT. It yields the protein CASNAGGTEAFF.

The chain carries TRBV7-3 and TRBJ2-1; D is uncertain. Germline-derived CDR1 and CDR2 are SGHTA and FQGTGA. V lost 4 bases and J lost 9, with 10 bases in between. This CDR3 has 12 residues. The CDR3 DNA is TGTGCCAGCAGCTCCTACTTGAGTGAGCAGTTCTTC. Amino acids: CASSSYLSEQFF.